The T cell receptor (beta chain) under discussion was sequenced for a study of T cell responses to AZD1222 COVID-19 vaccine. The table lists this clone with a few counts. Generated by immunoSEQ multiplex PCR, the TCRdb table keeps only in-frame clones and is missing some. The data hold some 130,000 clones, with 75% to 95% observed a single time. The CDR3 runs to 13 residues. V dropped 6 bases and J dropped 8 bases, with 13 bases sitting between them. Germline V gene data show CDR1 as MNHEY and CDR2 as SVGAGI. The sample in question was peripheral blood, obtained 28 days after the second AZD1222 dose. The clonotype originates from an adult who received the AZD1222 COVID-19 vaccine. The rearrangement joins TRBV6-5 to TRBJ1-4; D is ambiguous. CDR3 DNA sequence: TGTGCCAGCAGGCCCACCCCCGGGGAAAAACTGTTTTTT. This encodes CASRPTPGEKLFF.